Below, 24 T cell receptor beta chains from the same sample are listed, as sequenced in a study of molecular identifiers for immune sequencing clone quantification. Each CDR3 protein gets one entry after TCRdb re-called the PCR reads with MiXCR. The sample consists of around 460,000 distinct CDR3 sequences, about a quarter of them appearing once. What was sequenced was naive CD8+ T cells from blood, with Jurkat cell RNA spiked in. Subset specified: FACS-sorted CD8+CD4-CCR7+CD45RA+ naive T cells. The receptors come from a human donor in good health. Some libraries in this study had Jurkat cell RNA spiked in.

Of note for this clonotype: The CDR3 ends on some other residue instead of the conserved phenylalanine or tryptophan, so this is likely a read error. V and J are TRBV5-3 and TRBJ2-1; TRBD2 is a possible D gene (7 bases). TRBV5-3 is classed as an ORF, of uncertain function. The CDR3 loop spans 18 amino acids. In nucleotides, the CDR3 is TGTGCCAGCAGCTTGTGGGGTGGAGGACTAGGGGGGCACAATGAGCAGTTCTCC. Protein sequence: CASSLWGGGLGGHNEQFS.

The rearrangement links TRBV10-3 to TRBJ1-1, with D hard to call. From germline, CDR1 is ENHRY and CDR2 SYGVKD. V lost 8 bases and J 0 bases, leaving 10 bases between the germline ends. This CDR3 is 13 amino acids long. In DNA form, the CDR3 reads TGTGCCATCCGTGCGGGGATGAACACTGAAGCTTTCTTT. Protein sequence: CAIRAGMNTEAFF.

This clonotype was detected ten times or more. For the CDR3, the DNA is TGTGCCAGCAGCTTAGGCCTAGCGGGGCCCACAGATACGCAGTATTTT. Its protein product is CASSLGLAGPTDTQYF. The rearrangement links TRBV7-9 to TRBJ2-3, with 9 bases matching TRBD2. The V segment lost 1 base and the J segment 2 bases; nucleotides outside the gene matches: 4. Germline V gene data show CDR1 as SEHNR and CDR2 as FQNEAQ (reference sequence). The CDR3 spans 16 residues.

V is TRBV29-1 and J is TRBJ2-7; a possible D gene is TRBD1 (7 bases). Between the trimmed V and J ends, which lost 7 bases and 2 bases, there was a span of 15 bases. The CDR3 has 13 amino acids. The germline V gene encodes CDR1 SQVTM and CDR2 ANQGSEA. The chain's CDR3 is CSAETGEAYEQYF. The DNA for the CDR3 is TGCAGCGCCGAAACAGGGGAGGCCTACGAGCAGTACTTC.

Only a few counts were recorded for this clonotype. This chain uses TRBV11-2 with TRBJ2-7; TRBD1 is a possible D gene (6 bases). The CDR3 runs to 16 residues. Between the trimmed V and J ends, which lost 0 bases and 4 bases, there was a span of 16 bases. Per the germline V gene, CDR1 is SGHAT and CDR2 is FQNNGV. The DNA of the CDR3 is TGTGCCAGCAGCTTAGACTGGACAGTTGGATATTACGAGCAGTACTTC. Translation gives CASSLDWTVGYYEQYF.

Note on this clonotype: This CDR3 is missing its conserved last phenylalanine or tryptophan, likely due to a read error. The CDR3 loop reads CSARDKPNYEQYL. In DNA form, the CDR3 reads TGCAGTGCTAGGGATAAGCCGAATTACGAGCAGTACCTT. The chain joins TRBV20-1 to TRBJ2-7; unclear D gene. CDR3 size: 13 residues. Germline CDR1 is DFQATT and CDR2 is SNEGSKA (reference sequence). Deletions cut 3 bases from V and 4 bases from J, with 13 bases between.

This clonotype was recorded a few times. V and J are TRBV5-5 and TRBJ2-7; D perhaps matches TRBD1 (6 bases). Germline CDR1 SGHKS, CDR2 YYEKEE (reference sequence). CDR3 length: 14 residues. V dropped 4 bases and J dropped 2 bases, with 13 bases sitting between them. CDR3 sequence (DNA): TGTGCCAGCAGCCCACGACAGGCGGCCTACGAGCAGTACTTC. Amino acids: CASSPRQAAYEQYF.

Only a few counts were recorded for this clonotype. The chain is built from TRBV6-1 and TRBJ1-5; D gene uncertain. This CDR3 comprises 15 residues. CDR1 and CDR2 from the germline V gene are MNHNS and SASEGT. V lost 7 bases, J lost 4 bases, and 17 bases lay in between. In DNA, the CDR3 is TGTGCCAGCATAGGAGACTCACATATGAATCAGCCCCAGCATTTT. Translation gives CASIGDSHMNQPQHF.

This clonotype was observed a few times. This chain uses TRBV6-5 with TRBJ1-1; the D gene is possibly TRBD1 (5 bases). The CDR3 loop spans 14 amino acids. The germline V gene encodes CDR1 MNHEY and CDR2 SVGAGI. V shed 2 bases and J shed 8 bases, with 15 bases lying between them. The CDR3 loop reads CASSYMGGVREAFF. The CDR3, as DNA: TGTGCCAGCAGTTACATGGGGGGTGTTCGCGAAGCTTTCTTT.

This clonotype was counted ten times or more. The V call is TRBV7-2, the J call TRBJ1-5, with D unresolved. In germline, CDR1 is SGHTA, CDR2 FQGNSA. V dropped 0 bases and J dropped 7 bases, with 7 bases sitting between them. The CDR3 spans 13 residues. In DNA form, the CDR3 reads TGTGCCAGCAGCTTAGCGGGTCAGCAGCCCCAGCATTTT. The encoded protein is CASSLAGQQPQHF.

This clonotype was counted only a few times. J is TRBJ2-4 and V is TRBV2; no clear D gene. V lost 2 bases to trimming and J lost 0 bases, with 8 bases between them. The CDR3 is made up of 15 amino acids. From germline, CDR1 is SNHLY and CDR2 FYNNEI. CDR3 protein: CASSENQLAKNIQYF. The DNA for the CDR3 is TGTGCCAGCAGTGAAAATCAGCTAGCCAAAAACATTCAGTACTTC.

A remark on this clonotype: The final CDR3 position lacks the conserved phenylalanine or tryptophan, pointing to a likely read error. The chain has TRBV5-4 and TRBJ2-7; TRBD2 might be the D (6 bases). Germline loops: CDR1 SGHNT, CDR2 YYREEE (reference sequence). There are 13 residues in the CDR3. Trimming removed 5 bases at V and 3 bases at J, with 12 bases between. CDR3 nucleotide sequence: TGTGCCAGCAGTCCCGGGACTCTCTACGAGCAGTACATC. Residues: CASSPGTLYEQYI.

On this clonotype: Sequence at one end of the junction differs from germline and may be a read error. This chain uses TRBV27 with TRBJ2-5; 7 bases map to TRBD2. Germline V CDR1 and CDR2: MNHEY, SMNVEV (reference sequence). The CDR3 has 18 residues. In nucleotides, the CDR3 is TGTGCCAGCAGTTTAGGCCCGGTCCGTTACGCGGGAGTAGAGGCCCAGTACTTC. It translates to CASSLGPVRYAGVEAQYF.

CDR3 DNA: TGTGCCAGCACCGAGAGCGGGAGTTTCAACAATGAGCAGTTCTTC. This codes for CASTESGSFNNEQFF. This chain uses TRBV12-3 or TRBV12-4 with TRBJ2-1, with 8 positions matching TRBD2. The J segment lost 5 bases and the V segment lost 7 bases, leaving 10 bases of the junction unmatched. The CDR3 consists of 15 residues.

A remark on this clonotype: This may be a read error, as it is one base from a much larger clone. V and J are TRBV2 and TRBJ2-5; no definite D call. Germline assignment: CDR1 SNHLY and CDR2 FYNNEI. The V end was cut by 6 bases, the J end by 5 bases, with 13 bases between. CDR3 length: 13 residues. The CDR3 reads CASRGGPCETQYF. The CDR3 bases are TGTGCCAGCAGAGGTGGACCATGCGAGACCCAGTACTTC.

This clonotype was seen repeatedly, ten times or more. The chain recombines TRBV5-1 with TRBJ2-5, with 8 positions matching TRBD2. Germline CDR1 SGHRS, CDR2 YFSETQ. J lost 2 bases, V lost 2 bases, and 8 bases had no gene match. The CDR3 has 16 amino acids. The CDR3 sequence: CASSLIAGGTQETQYF. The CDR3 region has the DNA TGCGCCAGCAGCTTAATCGCGGGGGGTACACAAGAGACCCAGTACTTC.

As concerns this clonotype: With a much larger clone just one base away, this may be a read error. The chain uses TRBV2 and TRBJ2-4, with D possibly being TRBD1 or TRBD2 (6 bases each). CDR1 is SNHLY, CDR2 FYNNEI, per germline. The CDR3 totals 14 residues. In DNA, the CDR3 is TGTGCCAGCAGTGATATGGGGGGCCGGGACATTCAGTGCTTC. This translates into CASSDMGGRDIQCF. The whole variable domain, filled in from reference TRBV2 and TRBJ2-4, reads EPEVTQTPSHQVTQMGQEVILRCVPISNHLYFYWYRQILGQKVEFLVSFYNNEISEKSEIFDDQFSVERPDGSNFTLKIRSTKLEDSAMYFCASSDMGGRDIQCFGAGTRLSVL.

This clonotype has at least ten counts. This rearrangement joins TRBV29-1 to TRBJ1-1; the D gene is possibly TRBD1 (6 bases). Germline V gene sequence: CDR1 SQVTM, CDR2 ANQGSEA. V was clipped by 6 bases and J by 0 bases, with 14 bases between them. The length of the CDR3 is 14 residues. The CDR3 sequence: CSVTIQGMNTEAFF. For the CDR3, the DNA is TGCAGCGTGACGATTCAGGGGATGAACACTGAAGCTTTCTTT.

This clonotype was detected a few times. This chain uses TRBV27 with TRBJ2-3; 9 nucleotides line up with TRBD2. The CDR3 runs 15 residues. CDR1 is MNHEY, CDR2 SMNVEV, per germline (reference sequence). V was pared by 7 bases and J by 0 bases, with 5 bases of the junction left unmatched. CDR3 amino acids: CASTRLAASTDTQYF. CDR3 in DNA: TGTGCCAGCACCCGACTAGCGGCTAGCACAGATACGCAGTATTTT.

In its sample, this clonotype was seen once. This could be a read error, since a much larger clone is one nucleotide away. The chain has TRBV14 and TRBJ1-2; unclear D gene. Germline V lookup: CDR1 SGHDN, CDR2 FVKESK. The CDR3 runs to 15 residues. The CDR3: CASSLTPVRNYGCTF. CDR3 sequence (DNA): TGTGCCAGCAGCCTTACCCCCGTTAGGAACTATGGCTGCACCTTC.

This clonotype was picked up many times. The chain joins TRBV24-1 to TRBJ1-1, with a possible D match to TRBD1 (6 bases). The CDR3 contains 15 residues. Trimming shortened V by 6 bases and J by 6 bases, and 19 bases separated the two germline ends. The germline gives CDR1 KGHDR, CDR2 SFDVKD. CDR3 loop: CATSSSDSTTAEAFF. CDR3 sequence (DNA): TGTGCCACCAGTTCATCGGACAGTACCACAGCTGAAGCTTTCTTT.

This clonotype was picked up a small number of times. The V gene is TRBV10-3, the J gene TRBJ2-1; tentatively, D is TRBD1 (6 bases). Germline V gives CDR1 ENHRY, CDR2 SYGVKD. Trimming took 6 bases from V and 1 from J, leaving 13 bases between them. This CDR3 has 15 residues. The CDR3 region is CAIRPGTLSYNEQFF. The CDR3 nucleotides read TGTGCCATCAGGCCCGGGACACTGTCCTACAATGAGCAGTTCTTC.

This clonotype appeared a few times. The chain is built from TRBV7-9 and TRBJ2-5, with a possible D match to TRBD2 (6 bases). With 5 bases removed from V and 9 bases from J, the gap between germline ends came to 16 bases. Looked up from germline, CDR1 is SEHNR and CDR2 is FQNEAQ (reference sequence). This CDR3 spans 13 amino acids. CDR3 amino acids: CASSTGGKGPQYF. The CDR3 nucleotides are TGTGCCAGCAGCACTGGGGGGAAAGGGCCCCAGTACTTC.

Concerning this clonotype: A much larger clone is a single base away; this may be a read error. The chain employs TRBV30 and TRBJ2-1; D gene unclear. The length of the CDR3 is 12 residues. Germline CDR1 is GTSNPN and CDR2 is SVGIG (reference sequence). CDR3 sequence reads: CAWSVIGYEQSF. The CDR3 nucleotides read TGTGCCTGGAGTGTTATCGGGTATGAGCAGTCCTTC.